Sequencing of this TCR beta chain was carried out in a study of vaccination effects on CD4 cells after COVID-19. Sequenced by immunoSEQ multiplex PCR; TCRdb stores in-frame clones only, minus some. The top ten hold about 10% of the sample, which has about 16,000 clones, roughly 68% seen once. Sequencing in the ViraFEST assay came after antigen-specific CD4+ T cells had been expanded with viral peptide pools, which were used to stimulate PBMC. Subsequent to roughly 9 days of culture, CD4+ T cells were isolated. Participants each got two BNT162b2 or mRNA-1273 vaccine doses. The study's findings and limits: Long after vaccination, the clones induced by infection and by vaccine shrank markedly in size.

Comments on this clone: Its antigen is unidentified.

The source of this sequence is a human donor who received a COVID-19 vaccine. The material sequenced was CD4+ T cells from PBMCs cultured with SARS-CoV-2 spike peptides, taken after COVID-19 vaccination.

The chain's CDR3 is CASSEPGRMNTEAFF. The CDR3 bases are TGTGCCAGCAGTGAACCAGGGAGAATGAACACTGAAGCTTTCTTT. V and J are TRBV28 and TRBJ1-1; D may be TRBD1 (5 bases). V was cut by 5 bases and J by 0 bases, with 13 bases left in between. This CDR3 is 15 amino acids long. In germline, CDR1 is MDHEN, CDR2 SYDVKM.